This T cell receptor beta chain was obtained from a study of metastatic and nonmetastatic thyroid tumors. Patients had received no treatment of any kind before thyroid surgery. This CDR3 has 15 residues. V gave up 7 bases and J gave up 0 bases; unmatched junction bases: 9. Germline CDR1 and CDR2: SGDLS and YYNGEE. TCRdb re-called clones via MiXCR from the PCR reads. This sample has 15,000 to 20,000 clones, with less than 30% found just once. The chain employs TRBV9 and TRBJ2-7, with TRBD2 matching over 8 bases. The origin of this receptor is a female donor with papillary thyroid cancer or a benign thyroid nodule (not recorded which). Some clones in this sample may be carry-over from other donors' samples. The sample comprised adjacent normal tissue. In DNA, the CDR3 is TGTGCCAGCTCCAGGGGACTAGGCCTCTCCTACGAGCAGTACTTC. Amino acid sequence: CASSRGLGLSYEQYF.